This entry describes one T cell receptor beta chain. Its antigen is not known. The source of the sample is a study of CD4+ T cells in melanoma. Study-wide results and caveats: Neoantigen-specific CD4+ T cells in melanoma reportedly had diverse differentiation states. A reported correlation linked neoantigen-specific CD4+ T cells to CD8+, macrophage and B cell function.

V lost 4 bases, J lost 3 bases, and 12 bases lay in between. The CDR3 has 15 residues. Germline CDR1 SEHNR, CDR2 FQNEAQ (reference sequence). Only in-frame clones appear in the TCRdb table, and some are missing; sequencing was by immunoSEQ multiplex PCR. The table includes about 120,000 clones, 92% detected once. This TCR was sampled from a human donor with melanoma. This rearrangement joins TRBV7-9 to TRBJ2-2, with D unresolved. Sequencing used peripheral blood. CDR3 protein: CASSSSDTYTGELFF. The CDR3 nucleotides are TGTGCCAGCAGCTCCTCAGACACTTACACCGGGGAGCTGTTTTTT. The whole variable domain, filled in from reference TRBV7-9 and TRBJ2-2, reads DTGVSQNPRHKITKRGQNVTFRCDPISEHNRLYWYRQTLGQGPEFLTYFQNEAQLEKSRLLSDRFSAERPKGSFSTLEIQRTEQGDSAMYLCASSSSDTYTGELFFGEGSRLTVL.